The 25 T cell receptor beta chains below were found in one sample sequenced in a study of beta chain features in type 1 diabetes. The authors reverse transcribed all of the isolated RNA, so sequencing captured expressed TCRB transcripts. Clones were read by immunoSEQ multiplex PCR, and TCRdb kept only the in-frame ones, dropping some. The table includes about 290,000 clones, 7% to 9% detected once. The sequenced sample was central memory CD4+ T cells from blood. These receptors came from a woman under 30 in good health.

This clone has more than one count but fewer than ten. This chain links TRBV19 with TRBJ1-6, with 9 bases fitting TRBD1. With 7 bases clipped from V and 10 bases from J, the junction kept 8 bases outside the gene matches. Looked up from germline, CDR1 is LNHDA and CDR2 is SQIVND (reference sequence). The CDR3 is 14 residues long. The CDR3 loop reads CASNTGTGYSPLHF. CDR3 nucleotide sequence: TGTGCCAGTAACACCGGGACAGGGTACTCACCCCTCCACTTT. The full variable domain, in which reference TRBV19 and TRBJ1-6 provide the parts outside the CDR3, is DGGITQSPKYLFRKEGQNVTLSCEQNLNHDAMYWYRQDPGQGLRLIYYSQIVNDFQKGDIAEGYSVSREKKESFPLTVTSAQKNPTAFYLCASNTGTGYSPLHFGNGTRLTVT.

This clone has only a few counts. DNA of the CDR3: TGTGCCTGGAGTAAATATTTAGGCAGGGAAGCTTTCTTT. This sequence encodes CAWSKYLGREAFF. This chain links TRBV30 with TRBJ1-1; D remains unclear. Between the trimmed V and J ends, which lost 2 bases and 8 bases, there was a span of 15 bases. The CDR3 covers 13 residues. Germline values: CDR1 GTSNPN, CDR2 SVGIG (reference sequence).

This clone was seen a handful of times. The V and J genes are TRBV10-3 and TRBJ1-1; 7 nucleotides agree with TRBD1. Losses at the gene ends were 5 bases for V and 1 base for J; bases not matched to a gene: 4. Germline-derived CDR1 and CDR2 are ENHRY and SYGVKD. This CDR3 contains 14 residues. CDR3 loop: CAISPGQWNTEAFF. CDR3 coding DNA: TGTGCCATCAGTCCGGGACAGTGGAACACTGAAGCTTTCTTT.

This clone was found a few times. A read error may account for a junction end that differs from germline. The genes are TRBV7-7 and TRBJ2-5, with 7 bases matching TRBD2. The length of the CDR3 is 13 residues. Germline V lookup: CDR1 SSHAT, CDR2 FNYEAQ (reference sequence). The CDR3 sequence: CASSNRGEETQYF. The DNA for the CDR3 is TGTGCTAGCAGCAACCGGGGGGAGGAGACCCAGTACTTC.

The chain uses TRBV6-5 and TRBJ2-1, with 8 bases that match TRBD2. This CDR3 region has 15 residues. The V segment lost 7 bases and the J segment 9 bases; nucleotides outside the gene matches: 14. The germline V gene encodes CDR1 MNHEY and CDR2 SVGAGI. In nucleotides, the CDR3 is TGTGCCAGCACCCGGGGGGGGTCTCTCTCTGGTGAGCAGTTCTTC. It is translated as CASTRGGSLSGEQFF.

This clone was seen a handful of times. The chain employs TRBV18 and TRBJ2-7, with 9 bases matching TRBD1. Germline CDR1 is KGHSH and CDR2 is LQKENI. The J segment lost 5 bases and the V segment lost 9 bases, leaving 8 bases of the junction unmatched. The CDR3 is 13 amino acids. Here the CDR3 reads CASAGTGRNEQYV. The CDR3 nucleotides are TGTGCCAGTGCCGGGACAGGGCGAAACGAGCAGTACGTC.

This clone appeared a few times. The CDR3 DNA is TGCAGCGTTGTACAGGGGGTCCTGCTCTATGGCTACACCTTC. Its protein product is CSVVQGVLLYGYTF. The V and J genes are TRBV29-1 and TRBJ1-2, with TRBD1 matching over 8 bases. CDR1 SQVTM and CDR2 ANQGSEA come from the germline V gene. The CDR3 runs to 14 residues. J lost 4 bases, V lost 4 bases, and 8 bases had no gene match.

The sample holds a few counts of this clone. The chain employs TRBV6-6 and TRBJ2-7; D unclear. Germline CDR1 MNHNY, CDR2 SVGAGI (reference sequence). Between the trimmed V and J ends, which lost 6 bases and 4 bases, there was a span of 7 bases. CDR3 length equals 11 residues. The CDR3 sequence: CASRTIYEQYF. CDR3 nucleotide sequence: TGTGCCAGCAGAACCATTTACGAGCAGTACTTC.

The chain employs TRBV27 and TRBJ1-5; D not certain. Germline lookup yields CDR1 MNHEY and CDR2 SMNVEV (reference sequence). This CDR3 contains 14 residues. Between the trimmed V and J ends, which lost 2 bases and 7 bases, there was a span of 12 bases. The DNA for the CDR3 is TGTGCCAGCAGTTTAGAGGGCAGGAGGCAGCCCCAGCATTTT. Translated, it gives CASSLEGRRQPQHF.

CDR3 bases: TGTGCCAGCAGCTTAGACAGGGGTGGGGACATTCAGTACTTC. Its translation: CASSLDRGGDIQYF. The chain combines TRBV7-2 with TRBJ2-4; 7 bases agree with TRBD1. The CDR3 has 14 amino acids. Trimming at V came to 1 base and at J to 8 bases, leaving 5 bases not matched to a gene. In germline, CDR1 is SGHTA, CDR2 FQGNSA. The whole variable domain, remainder taken from reference TRBV7-2 and TRBJ2-4, is GAGVSQSPSNKVTEKGKDVELRCDPISGHTALYWYRQSLGQGLEFLIYFQGNSAPDKSGLPSDRFSAERTGGSVSTLTIQRTQQEDSAVYLCASSLDRGGDIQYFGAGTRLSVL.

The chain uses TRBV5-1 and TRBJ1-6, with a possible D match to TRBD1 (5 bases). CDR3 length: 16 residues. Trimming left V 4 bases short and J 11 bases short, with 22 bases between. Germline V CDR1 and CDR2: SGHRS, YFSETQ. Here the CDR3 reads CASSQSLGVAGAPLHF. CDR3 nucleotides: TGCGCCAGCAGCCAATCACTGGGGGTGGCGGGGGCACCCCTCCACTTT.

Only a few counts were recorded for this clone. J is TRBJ1-1 and V is TRBV10-3; D gene ambiguous. The CDR3 runs to 13 residues. V lost 4 bases, J lost 6 bases, and 12 bases lay in between. CDR1 is ENHRY and CDR2 is SYGVKD in the germline V gene. The CDR3 here is CAISGPGGPEAFF. The CDR3 DNA is TGTGCCATCAGTGGTCCCGGAGGTCCTGAAGCTTTCTTT.

This clone was picked up many times. The CDR3 region has the DNA TGTGCCAGCAGCCAACTTGCCGGGGGCGGTGGCTACACCTTC. Translation gives CASSQLAGGGGYTF. The chain carries TRBV16 and TRBJ1-2, with D possibly being TRBD1 (6 bases). Trimming pared 2 bases from V and 7 bases from J, leaving 14 bases between. There are 14 residues in the CDR3. The germline V gene has CDR1 KGHSY and CDR2 FQNENV.

This clone was seen more than once but under ten times. J is TRBJ2-5 and V is TRBV7-3, with D uncertain. V gave up 3 bases and J gave up 5 bases, with 10 bases separating them. Per the germline V gene, CDR1 is SGHTA and CDR2 is FQGTGA. This CDR3 is built from 13 residues. The CDR3 is CASSFPGEETQYF. The CDR3, as DNA: TGTGCCAGCAGCTTCCCTGGCGAGGAGACCCAGTACTTC.

The chain couples TRBV9 to TRBJ2-5; possibly TRBD2 for D (5 bases). The CDR3 is made up of 14 amino acids. CDR1 SGDLS and CDR2 YYNGEE come from the germline V gene. Trimming stripped 6 bases from V and 7 bases from J, with 19 bases between. The CDR3 nucleotides are TGTGCCAGCAACAGAGACAATACACGGGGGACCCAGTACTTC. Translated: CASNRDNTRGTQYF.

V usage is TRBV5-1 and J usage is TRBJ2-2, with D unresolved. Germline-derived CDR1 and CDR2 are SGHRS and YFSETQ. V was clipped by 0 bases and J by 3 bases, with 6 bases between them. The CDR3 consists of 14 residues. Written as DNA, the CDR3 is TGCGCCAGCAGCTTGGGGGCCCACACCGGGGAGCTGTTTTTT. Its translation: CASSLGAHTGELFF. The full variable domain, in which reference TRBV5-1 and TRBJ2-2 provide the parts outside the CDR3, is KAGVTQTPRYLIKTRGQQVTLSCSPISGHRSVSWYQQTPGQGLQFLFEYFSETQRNKGNFPGRFSGRQFSNSRSEMNVSTLELGDSALYLCASSLGAHTGELFFGEGSRLTVL.

This sequence joins TRBV7-2 and TRBJ1-5; D ambiguous. The germline gives CDR1 SGHTA, CDR2 FQGNSA. With 5 bases removed from V and 7 bases from J, the gap between germline ends came to 15 bases. The CDR3 contains 14 residues. The CDR3 here is CASSLGSAGQPQHF. The CDR3 nucleotides read TGTGCCAGCAGCCTCGGATCCGCGGGACAGCCCCAGCATTTT.

The chain uses TRBV11-3 and TRBJ1-2; D remains ambiguous. This CDR3 is 13 amino acids long. The V and J ends lost 0 bases and 4 bases respectively, with 6 bases between them. CDR1 and CDR2 (germline): SGHNT, YENEEA. The CDR3 DNA reads TGTGCCAGCAGCTTAGAATACAGCTATGGCTACACCTTC. This codes for CASSLEYSYGYTF.

In its sample, this clone was seen a few times. The chain employs TRBV4-1 and TRBJ1-5; 7 positions agree with TRBD1. Germline V gives CDR1 MGHRA, CDR2 YSYEKL. With V trimmed by 4 bases and J by 5 bases, 11 bases remained unmatched. This CDR3 has 16 residues. The CDR3 DNA reads as TGCGCCAGCAGCCGGCTACCGACAGGGTTGGATCAGCCCCAGCATTTT. It encodes CASSRLPTGLDQPQHF.

V gene TRBV2 combines with J gene TRBJ1-5, with D possibly being TRBD1 (6 bases). Germline V gene lookup returns CDR1 SNHLY and CDR2 FYNNEI. V lost 6 bases, J lost 4 bases, and 10 bases lay in between. There are 13 residues in the CDR3. CDR3 amino acids: CASSGTNNQPQHF. Here the CDR3 DNA reads TGTGCCAGCAGCGGGACAAATAATCAGCCCCAGCATTTT. The whole variable domain, filled in from reference TRBV2 and TRBJ1-5, reads EPEVTQTPSHQVTQMGQEVILRCVPISNHLYFYWYRQILGQKVEFLVSFYNNEISEKSEIFDDQFSVERPDGSNFTLKIRSTKLEDSAMYFCASSGTNNQPQHFGDGTRLSIL.

This chain joins TRBV5-1 and TRBJ2-2; D ambiguous. Trimming removed 3 bases at V and 7 bases at J, with 7 bases between. This CDR3 spans 12 amino acids. CDR1 and CDR2 from the germline V gene are SGHRS and YFSETQ. The CDR3 coding sequence is TGCGCCAGCAGCTACCTCGACGGGGAGCTGTTTTTT. It yields the protein CASSYLDGELFF.

This rearrangement joins TRBV28 to TRBJ1-5, with D possibly being TRBD1 (6 bases). This CDR3 has 15 amino acids. The germline V and J ends were trimmed by 5 bases and 2 bases, with 13 bases remaining between them. Germline loops: CDR1 MDHEN, CDR2 SYDVKM. The CDR3 DNA reads TGTGCCAGCAGTCTACAGGGTTGGGGCAATCAGCCCCAGCATTTT. It codes for CASSLQGWGNQPQHF.

The chain employs TRBV5-1 and TRBJ1-1, with 7 bases that match TRBD1. The germline gives CDR1 SGHRS, CDR2 YFSETQ. The V and J ends lost 4 bases and 2 bases, in that order; junction bases with no gene match: 11. This CDR3 has 16 residues. The CDR3 spells CASSLDPGTVNTEAFF. The CDR3 DNA reads as TGCGCCAGCAGCCTAGATCCCGGGACAGTCAACACTGAAGCTTTCTTT.

This clone has more than one count but fewer than ten. The chain links TRBV25-1 to TRBJ2-7; no firm D call. The germline CDR1 and CDR2 sequences are MGHDK and SYGVNS. Trimming removed 1 base at V and 5 bases at J, with 21 bases between. There are 17 residues in the CDR3. In DNA form, the CDR3 reads TGTGCCAGCAGTGAATTGGGAAGTCGAAGGGCTTGGGACGAGCAGTACTTC. Its protein is CASSELGSRRAWDEQYF.

This clone was detected ten times or more. This chain links TRBV6-5 with TRBJ1-2; tentatively, D is TRBD1 (5 bases). The CDR3 length is 14 residues. The germline V gene encodes CDR1 MNHEY and CDR2 SVGAGI. V lost 6 bases and J 5 bases, leaving 16 bases between the germline ends. DNA for the CDR3: TGTGCCAGCAGCAGGGACGGACGGCTATATGGCTACACCTTC. Translation gives CASSRDGRLYGYTF.